The 29 T cell receptor beta chains listed next were all sequenced from one sample in a study of cytomegalovirus exposure and HLA in healthy donors. PCR was performed using 60 Vbeta and 13 Jbeta primers. Some clones are missing from TCRdb's copy, which holds only in-frame ones; the method was immunoSEQ multiplex PCR. The data show around 110,000 clones, roughly 74% seen once. The source material was PBMCs. The receptors originated from a woman aged 25 to 39 in good health and CMV-seronegative.

This chain links TRBV7-2 with TRBJ2-1, with D possibly TRBD2 on 5 matching bases. V was shortened by 5 bases and J by 2 bases, with 10 bases between the two germline ends. Germline loops: CDR1 SGHTA, CDR2 FQGNSA. The CDR3 consists of 14 residues. The CDR3 DNA reads TGTGCCAGCAGCCAAACCGGGACCTACAATGAGCAGTTCTTC. Translated, it gives CASSQTGTYNEQFF.

The rearrangement links TRBV30 to TRBJ1-4, with TRBD1 identical over 7 bases. J was trimmed by 9 bases and V by 0 bases; bases with no gene match: 13. Per the germline V gene, CDR1 is GTSNPN and CDR2 is SVGIG (reference sequence). This CDR3 contains 16 residues. The CDR3 nucleotides read TGTGCCTGGAGTGTAGGTGGGACAGTCGGAGTTAAAAAACTGTTTTTT. It specifies CAWSVGGTVGVKKLFF.

This clone was counted between two and nine times. This sequence joins TRBV25-1 and TRBJ2-3; a weak D match, TRBD2 (5 bases). The germline V gene encodes CDR1 MGHDK and CDR2 SYGVNS. The length of the CDR3 is 14 residues. V was clipped by 2 bases and J by 1 base, with 7 bases between them. The CDR3 region has the DNA TGTGCCAGCAGTGAAACAGCGGGCACAGATACGCAGTATTTT. Its translation is CASSETAGTDTQYF.

J is TRBJ1-4 and V is TRBV4-3; 7 bases align to TRBD1. CDR3 size: 15 residues. Germline values: CDR1 LGHNA, CDR2 YSLEER. Trimming removed 3 bases from V and 4 bases from J; junction bases left unmatched: 5. The CDR3 is CASSQLRGNNEKLFF. In nucleotides, the CDR3 is TGCGCCAGCAGCCAGCTCAGGGGGAATAATGAAAAACTGTTTTTT.

A remark on this clone: The identical CDR3 is also encoded by other nucleotide sequences in the sample. The chain recombines TRBV30 with TRBJ1-1; D ambiguous. Looked up from germline, CDR1 is GTSNPN and CDR2 is SVGIG (reference sequence). This CDR3 spans 11 amino acids. Trimming removed 1 base at V and 3 bases at J, with 3 bases between. For the CDR3, the DNA is TGTGCCTGGAGTGCCTACACTGAAGCTTTCTTT. Translating it yields CAWSAYTEAFF.

The chain links TRBV9 to TRBJ2-5, with 8 nucleotides matching TRBD1. With V trimmed by 2 bases and J by 5 bases, 8 bases remained unmatched. Germline CDR1 and CDR2: SGDLS and YYNGEE. CDR3 length equals 15 residues. This chain's CDR3 is CASSVLTGDWETQYF. In nucleotides, the CDR3 is TGTGCCAGCAGCGTCTTGACAGGGGACTGGGAGACCCAGTACTTC.

The count of this clone is one. One end of the junction does not line up with germline, which may come from a read error. The J gene is TRBJ2-7, the V gene TRBV25-1; tentatively, D is TRBD1 (6 bases). The CDR3 is 13 residues long. Germline values: CDR1 MGHDK, CDR2 SYGVNS. The CDR3 DNA is TGTGCCGGCAGGGGCGCCAACTCCTACGAGCAGTACTTC. Protein sequence: CAGRGANSYEQYF.

The chain couples TRBV6-1 to TRBJ1-2; no definite D call. The CDR3 is made up of 13 amino acids. V was clipped by 2 bases and J by 6 bases, with 10 bases between them. Germline values: CDR1 MNHNS, CDR2 SASEGT. CDR3 region: CASSERIHNGYTF. CDR3 DNA: TGTGCCAGCAGTGAACGAATCCACAATGGCTACACCTTC.

The rearrangement links TRBV5-6 to TRBJ1-1, with 10 bases matching TRBD1. Trimming took 3 bases from V and 5 from J; bases not matched to a gene: 7. From germline, CDR1 is SGHDT and CDR2 YYEEEE. The CDR3 runs 15 residues. As DNA, the CDR3 is TGTGCCAGCAGCTCCCAGACAGGGGGCCGGACTGAAGCTTTCTTT. Translated, it gives CASSSQTGGRTEAFF.

The chain recombines TRBV7-2 with TRBJ1-2; 8 bases are shared with TRBD1. CDR3 length equals 15 residues. J gave up 4 bases and V 5 bases, and 9 bases lay outside the gene matches. Germline loops: CDR1 SGHTA, CDR2 FQGNSA. The CDR3 region has the DNA TGTGCCAGCAGCCAAACACAGGGGGGAGGCTATGGCTACACCTTC. Amino acids: CASSQTQGGGYGYTF.

The V call is TRBV4-2, the J call TRBJ2-7; perhaps TRBD2 as D (6 bases). CDR1 and CDR2 (germline): LGHNA, YNFKEQ. V was shortened by 0 bases and J by 3 bases, with 12 bases between the two germline ends. There are 15 residues in the CDR3. The CDR3 DNA reads TGTGCCAGCAGCCAAGATTTAGCGGAATACTACGAGCAGTACTTC. Translated: CASSQDLAEYYEQYF.

The chain combines TRBV7-6 with TRBJ1-6, with D uncertain. The V gene lost 1 base and the J gene lost 6 bases, with 10 bases spanning the gap. Germline V gene sequence: CDR1 SGHVS, CDR2 FNYEAQ. The CDR3 runs to 15 residues. The CDR3 sequence: CASSLVNSRNSPLHF. The CDR3 nucleotides read TGTGCCAGCAGCTTAGTAAACAGCCGTAATTCACCCCTCCACTTT.

This chain uses TRBV9 with TRBJ1-2, with 8 bases fitting TRBD1. The V gene end was trimmed by 4 bases and the J gene end by 2 bases; junction bases not matched to a gene: 7. The CDR3 is made up of 15 amino acids. Per germline, CDR1 SGDLS and CDR2 YYNGEE. CDR3 nucleotide sequence: TGTGCCAGCAGCCCCCGGACAGGGTCCAACTATGGCTACACCTTC. Amino acids: CASSPRTGSNYGYTF.

The gene calls are TRBV13 and TRBJ2-7, with 11 bases aligning to TRBD1. Germline-derived CDR1 and CDR2 are PRHDT and FYEKMQ (reference sequence). Unmatched junction bases numbered 8, after V lost 5 bases and J lost 2 bases. CDR3 length: 16 amino acids. Here the CDR3 DNA reads TGTGCCAGCAGCCTCGAGAGGGGACAGGGGGCCTACGAGCAGTACTTC. Translated: CASSLERGQGAYEQYF.

The chain joins TRBV9 to TRBJ1-2, with 7 bases matching TRBD1. V gave up 4 bases and J gave up 8 bases; unmatched junction bases: 11. The germline V gene has CDR1 SGDLS and CDR2 YYNGEE. The CDR3 spans 14 residues. CDR3 protein: CASSPNRGPGGYTF. The CDR3 DNA reads as TGTGCCAGCAGCCCCAACAGGGGCCCGGGGGGCTACACCTTC.

V gene TRBV7-9 combines with J gene TRBJ1-1; possible D gene TRBD1, 5 bases. The CDR3 runs to 14 residues. Between the trimmed V and J ends, which lost 5 bases and 0 bases, there was a span of 10 bases. The germline V gene encodes CDR1 SEHNR and CDR2 FQNEAQ (reference sequence). The CDR3 DNA is TGTGCCAGCAGCCTGACAGCGTTGAACACTGAAGCTTTCTTT. Its protein product is CASSLTALNTEAFF.

The chain couples TRBV4-2 to TRBJ2-2, with 9 positions matching TRBD2. V trimming: 4 bases; J trimming: 4 bases; junction bases outside the gene matches: 7. CDR1 LGHNA and CDR2 YNFKEQ come from the germline V gene. The CDR3 sequence is 16 residues long. The CDR3 nucleotides read TGTGCCAGCAGCCGAGAACTAGCGGGTAGCACCGGGGAGCTGTTTTTT. Protein product: CASSRELAGSTGELFF.

The chain joins TRBV6-6 to TRBJ2-1; no clear D. The V end was cut by 0 bases, the J end by 2 bases, with 8 bases between. Germline values: CDR1 MNHNY, CDR2 SVGAGI (reference sequence). The CDR3 length is 15 residues. CDR3 amino acids: CASSYSGQAYNEQFF. CDR3 sequence (DNA): TGTGCCAGCAGTTACTCTGGGCAGGCCTACAATGAGCAGTTCTTC.

The gene calls are TRBV6-5 and TRBJ1-2; no clear D gene. The germline V gene has CDR1 MNHEY and CDR2 SVGAGI. The CDR3 is made up of 14 amino acids. Trimming left V 5 bases short and J 3 bases short, with 13 bases between. The DNA for the CDR3 is TGTGCCAGCAGTCTCGGTGAGGGTCACTATGGCTACACCTTC. Translation: CASSLGEGHYGYTF.

The DNA for the CDR3 is TGTGCCAGCAGCTTCATGACACCGAACACTGAAGCTTTCTTT. This translates into CASSFMTPNTEAFF. The V and J genes are TRBV7-2 and TRBJ1-1, with no clear D. Trimming stripped 3 bases from V and 1 base from J, with 9 bases between. Germline V gene data show CDR1 as SGHTA and CDR2 as FQGNSA. The CDR3 is made up of 14 amino acids.

V gene TRBV5-1 combines with J gene TRBJ2-1; D is possibly TRBD2 (6 bases). Trimming pared 0 bases from V and 5 bases from J, leaving 9 bases between. CDR1 and CDR2 (germline): SGHRS, YFSETQ. The CDR3 totals 14 residues. The CDR3: CASSLEGGDNEQFF. The CDR3 DNA sequence: TGCGCCAGCAGCTTGGAGGGAGGAGACAATGAGCAGTTCTTC.

Details on this clone: One end of the junction fails to match germline, which may point to a read error. This rearrangement joins TRBV7-7 to TRBJ2-5; possible D gene TRBD1, 6 bases. This CDR3 has 11 amino acids. CDR1 is SSHAT and CDR2 is FNYEAQ in the germline V gene (reference sequence). Here the CDR3 reads CASSLPGAQYF. For the CDR3, the DNA is TGTGCTAGCAGCCTCCCAGGGGCCCAGTACTTC.

This clone was picked up one time. This chain links TRBV27 with TRBJ1-2; 7 nucleotides match TRBD1. Per the germline V gene, CDR1 is MNHEY and CDR2 is SMNVEV (reference sequence). V dropped 2 bases and J dropped 2; count of bases not matched to a gene: 5. The CDR3 is made up of 15 amino acids. The CDR3 spells CASSLTGAINYGYTF. CDR3 bases: TGTGCCAGCAGTTTAACAGGGGCGATCAACTATGGCTACACCTTC.

The rearrangement joins TRBV6-5 to TRBJ2-7; 8 bases agree with TRBD1. CDR1 and CDR2 from the germline V gene are MNHEY and SVGAGI. The junction had 4 bases not matched to a gene; V was cut back by 6 bases and J by 0 bases. This CDR3 has 14 residues. The CDR3 sequence: CASRDTGGSYEQYF. CDR3 nucleotide sequence: TGTGCCAGCAGGGACACAGGGGGCTCCTACGAGCAGTACTTC.

This chain uses TRBV9 with TRBJ1-3, with no clear D. This CDR3 has 16 residues. Trimming left V 0 bases short and J 1 base short, with 11 bases between. Germline values: CDR1 SGDLS, CDR2 YYNGEE. This CDR3 reads CASSVATVESGNTIYF. CDR3 coding DNA: TGTGCCAGCAGCGTAGCTACGGTGGAGTCTGGAAACACCATATATTTT.

The chain couples TRBV29-1 to TRBJ1-1; D remains ambiguous. CDR1 is SQVTM, CDR2 ANQGSEA, per germline. Between the trimmed V and J ends, which lost 7 bases and 0 bases, there was a span of 15 bases. This CDR3 is 14 amino acids long. CDR3 in amino acids: CSAQAGQLNTEAFF. DNA of the CDR3: TGCAGCGCCCAGGCGGGTCAGCTGAACACTGAAGCTTTCTTT.

This chain uses TRBV5-1 with TRBJ1-3; 7 nucleotides align to TRBD1. V shed 2 bases, J shed 0 bases, and the junction held 5 bases outside the gene matches. The length of the CDR3 is 16 residues. Germline values: CDR1 SGHRS, CDR2 YFSETQ. CDR3 amino acids: CASSLGQAPSGNTIYF. The CDR3 DNA reads as TGCGCCAGCAGCTTAGGACAGGCTCCCTCTGGAAACACCATATATTTT.

This clone was counted between two and nine times. V usage is TRBV7-2 and J usage is TRBJ2-7; 7 bases agree with TRBD2. This CDR3 is 14 amino acids long. J gave up 4 bases and V 3 bases, and 6 bases lay outside the gene matches. Germline V gene sequence: CDR1 SGHTA, CDR2 FQGNSA. This CDR3 reads CASSFWAGVYEQYF. Here the CDR3 DNA reads TGTGCCAGCAGCTTTTGGGCGGGAGTTTACGAGCAGTACTTC.

The chain uses TRBV29-1 and TRBJ1-5; possibly TRBD1 for D (5 bases). Germline lookup yields CDR1 SQVTM and CDR2 ANQGSEA. Trimming removed 5 bases from V and 6 bases from J, with 14 bases in between. CDR3 size: 13 residues. CDR3 DNA: TGCAGCGTTTCGGCAGGGCTAGGTCAGCCCCAGCATTTT. Translation: CSVSAGLGQPQHF. Together with reference TRBV29-1 and TRBJ1-5, the CDR3 gives the full variable domain: SAVISQKPSRDICQRGTSLTIQCQVDSQVTMMFWYRQQPGQSLTLIATANQGSEATYESGFVIDKFPISRPNLTFSTLTVSNMSPEDSSIYLCSVSAGLGQPQHFGDGTRLSIL.